This TCR beta chain was captured in a study of persistence of HIV-infected CD4 T cells. Looking at the study overall: Donors were ART-treated; their CMV- and Gag-responding CD4+ T cells were isolated. A median of about eight years of suppressive ART preceded sampling.

An overlapping HIV-1 Gag peptide pool stimulated these cells at about 1 ug/peptide/mL. CD40L/CD69 double-negative CD45RO-high memory CD4+ T cells were collected. Study observations and caveats: Antigen-responding cells were enriched for degenerate expanded CDR3beta sequences.

V gave up 2 bases and J gave up 1 base, with 5 bases separating them. Germline V CDR1 and CDR2: ENHRY, SYGVKD. The CDR3 runs to 13 residues. The table lists this clone with a count of one. Its antigen is unidentified. This sample includes further DNA sequences coding for the same CDR3. The libraries were made with immunoSEQ version 4 in survey mode. Using immunoSEQ multiplex PCR, the repertoire was profiled, and TCRdb retains in-frame clones only, with some absent. Of roughly 35,000 clones detected, 82% appear once; the ten largest clones hold roughly 0.97%. This sequence was found in an adult with HIV. The donor label of this sample is uncertain. This chain links TRBV10-3 with TRBJ2-5; D gene uncertain. The material was cultured CD4+ T cells from PBMCs, obtained from a patient who received antiretroviral therapy. The CDR3 here is CAISEGSQETQYF. In DNA form, the CDR3 reads TGTGCCATCAGTGAGGGGTCCCAAGAGACCCAGTACTTC.